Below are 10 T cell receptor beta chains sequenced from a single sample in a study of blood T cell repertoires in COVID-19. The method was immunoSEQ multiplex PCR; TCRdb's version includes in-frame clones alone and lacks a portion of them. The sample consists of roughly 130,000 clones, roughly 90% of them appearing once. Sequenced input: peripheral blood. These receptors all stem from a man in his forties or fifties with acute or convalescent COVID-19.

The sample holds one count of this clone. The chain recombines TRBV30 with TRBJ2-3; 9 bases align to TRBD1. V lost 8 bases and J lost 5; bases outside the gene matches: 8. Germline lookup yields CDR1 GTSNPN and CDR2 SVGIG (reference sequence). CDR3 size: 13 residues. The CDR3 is CAPRDREGDTQYF. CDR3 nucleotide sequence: TGTGCCCCACGGGACAGGGAGGGAGATACGCAGTATTTT.

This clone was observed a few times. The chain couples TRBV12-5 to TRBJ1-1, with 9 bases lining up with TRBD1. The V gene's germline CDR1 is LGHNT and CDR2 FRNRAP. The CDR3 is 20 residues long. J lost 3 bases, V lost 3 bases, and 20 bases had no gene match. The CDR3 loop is CASGLPVTRDRALWDTEAFF. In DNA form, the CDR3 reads TGTGCTAGTGGTTTACCCGTAACTCGGGACAGGGCCCTTTGGGACACTGAAGCTTTCTTT.

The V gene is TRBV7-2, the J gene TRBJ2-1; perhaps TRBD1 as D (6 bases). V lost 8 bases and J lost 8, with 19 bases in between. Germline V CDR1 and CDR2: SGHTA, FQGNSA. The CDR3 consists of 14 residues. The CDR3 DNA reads TGTGCCAGCCGACTCCAGGGGCATGGGGATGAGCAGTTCTTC. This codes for CASRLQGHGDEQFF.

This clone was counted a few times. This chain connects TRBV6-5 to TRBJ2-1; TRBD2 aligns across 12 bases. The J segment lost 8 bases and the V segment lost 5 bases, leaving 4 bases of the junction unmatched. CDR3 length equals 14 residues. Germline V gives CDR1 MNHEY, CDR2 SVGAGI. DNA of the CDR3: TGTGCCAGCAGTAGGACTAGCGGGGTCCATGAGCAGTTCTTC. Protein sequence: CASSRTSGVHEQFF.

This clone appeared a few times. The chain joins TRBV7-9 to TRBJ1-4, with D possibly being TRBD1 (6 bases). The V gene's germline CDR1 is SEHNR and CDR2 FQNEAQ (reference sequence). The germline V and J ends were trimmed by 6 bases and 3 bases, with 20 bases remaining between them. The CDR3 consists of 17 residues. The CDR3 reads CASSSSGGPASNEKLFF. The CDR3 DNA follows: TGTGCCAGCAGTTCCTCGGGGGGCCCCGCCTCTAATGAAAAACTGTTTTTT.

In DNA, the CDR3 is TGTGCAAGTCGCTTAGGGACTTTTGAAGCTTTCTTT. Translation gives CASRLGTFEAFF. The J gene is TRBJ1-1, the V gene TRBV12-2. TRBV12-2 is designated a pseudogene. The CDR3 is 12 amino acids.

CDR3 loop: CASSIDLQKGLEEQYF. CDR3 sequence (DNA): TGTGCCAGTAGTATAGATCTTCAAAAGGGGCTGGAGGAGCAGTACTTC. V is TRBV19 and J is TRBJ2-7; D might be TRBD1 (5 bases). V lost 0 bases and J lost 7, with 19 bases in between. This CDR3 is built from 16 residues. From germline, CDR1 is LNHDA and CDR2 SQIVND (reference sequence).

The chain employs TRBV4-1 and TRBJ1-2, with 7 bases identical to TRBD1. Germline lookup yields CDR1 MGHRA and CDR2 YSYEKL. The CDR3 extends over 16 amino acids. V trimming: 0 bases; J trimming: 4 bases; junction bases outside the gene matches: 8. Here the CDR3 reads CASSQDGQQGTYGYTF. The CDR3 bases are TGCGCCAGCAGCCAAGATGGGCAACAGGGGACCTATGGCTACACCTTC.

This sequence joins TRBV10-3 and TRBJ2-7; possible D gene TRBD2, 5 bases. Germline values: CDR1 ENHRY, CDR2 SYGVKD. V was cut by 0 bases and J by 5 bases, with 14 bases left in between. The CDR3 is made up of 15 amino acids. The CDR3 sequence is CAISESRAAQDEQYF. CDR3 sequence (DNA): TGTGCCATCAGTGAGTCGAGGGCGGCACAAGACGAGCAGTACTTC.

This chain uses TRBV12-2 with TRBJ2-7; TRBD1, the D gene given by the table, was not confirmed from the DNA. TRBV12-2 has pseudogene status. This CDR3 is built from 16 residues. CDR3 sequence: CASRLIRDSNTYEQYF. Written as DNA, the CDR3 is TGTGCAAGTCGCTTAATCCGGGACAGCAACACCTACGAGCAGTACTTC.